Below are 27 T cell receptor beta chains sequenced from a single sample in a study of tumor-infiltrating lymphocytes in primary liver carcinoma. Making TCR beta cDNA involved approximately 510 ng total RNA and a constant-region primer. Slightly modified ARM-PCR served as the procedure for the TCR beta libraries. These libraries came from three rounds of nested multiplex PCR. Researchers ran the first two PCR rounds for 10 cycles each with TRBV1-TRBV30 forward primers and a C-beta reverse primer. From the multiplex PCR reads, TCRdb called clonotypes with MiXCR, one entry per CDR3 protein. The sample has approximately 340,000 distinct CDR3 sequences; 65% are singletons. The authors took blood RNA from unsorted whole blood and also extracted germline DNA. The sample taken for sequencing was peripheral blood. These receptors all come from a man aged 40-55 years with primary liver carcinoma and hepatitis B virus infection.

Turning to this clonotype: This sequence may be a read error, since a much larger clone differs from it by one base. This chain connects TRBV5-1 to TRBJ2-6; D gene uncertain. The CDR3 has 16 amino acids. The V gene's germline CDR1 is SGHRS and CDR2 YFSETQ. The V end lost 3 bases, the J end lost 1 base, and 11 bases lay between the germline ends. The CDR3 spells CASSSQVRSGANVLTF. The CDR3 DNA reads as TGCGCCAGCAGCTCCCAGGTGAGATCTGGGGCCAACGTCCTGACTTTC.

Worth noting for this clonotype: A much larger clone differs from this one at a single base, so this may be a read error. This chain links TRBV10-3 with TRBJ2-3; weak D call: TRBD2 (5 bases). CDR1 and CDR2 (germline): ENHRY, SYGVKD. The CDR3 loop spans 17 amino acids. Between the trimmed V and J ends, which lost 4 bases and 2 bases, there was a span of 19 bases. The CDR3 loop reads CAISGFRRVRVTDTQYF. The DNA of the CDR3 is TGTGCCATCAGTGGGTTCAGGCGGGTGCGGGTCACAGATACGCAGTATTTT.

A note on this clonotype: One end of the junction does not line up with germline, which may come from a read error. The V gene is TRBV11-2, the J gene TRBJ2-2; 12 nucleotides align to TRBD2. The germline gives CDR1 SGHAT, CDR2 FQNNGV. This CDR3 contains 19 residues. CDR3 in amino acids: CASSLVSLAGGTDTRELFF. The CDR3 nucleotides read TGTGCCAGCAGCTTAGTTTCTCTAGCGGGAGGGACCGACACCAGGGAGCTGTTTTTT.

This clonotype is a singleton in its sample. The chain is built from TRBV10-3 and TRBJ2-2; possible D gene TRBD1, 6 bases. Germline V CDR1 and CDR2: ENHRY, SYGVKD. CDR3 length equals 16 residues. The V end was cut by 11 bases, the J end by 6 bases, with 25 bases between. CDR3 bases: TGTGCCGTCAAATCCTCCGGGACACAGATTCCCGGGGAGCTGTTTTTT. Translated, it gives CAVKSSGTQIPGELFF.

Concerning this clonotype itself: It may be a read error: a sequence one base away is much more abundant. The rearrangement joins TRBV20-1 to TRBJ1-5, with 7 bases identical to TRBD1. With V trimmed by 6 bases and J by 4 bases, 18 bases remained unmatched. The length of the CDR3 is 17 residues. From germline, CDR1 is DFQATT and CDR2 SNEGSKA (reference sequence). CDR3 in amino acids: CSAEGTGTVGRNQPQHF. In nucleotides, the CDR3 is TGCAGTGCAGAGGGGACCGGGACAGTGGGCAGGAATCAGCCCCAGCATTTT.

The rearrangement uses TRBV11-2 and TRBJ2-3, with TRBD2 identical over 7 bases. V was clipped by 4 bases and J by 6 bases; unmatched bases: 16. Germline V lookup: CDR1 SGHAT, CDR2 FQNNGV. This CDR3 has 17 amino acids. The CDR3 here is CASSSIAGWNTGDTQYF. CDR3 nucleotide sequence: TGTGCCAGCAGCTCCATAGCGGGTTGGAACACCGGGGATACGCAGTATTTT. Combining the CDR3 with reference TRBV11-2 and TRBJ2-3 gives the whole variable domain EAGVAQSPRYKIIEKRQSVAFWCNPISGHATLYWYQQILGQGPKLLIQFQNNGVVDDSQLPKDRFSAERLKGVDSTLKIQPAKLEDSAVYLCASSSIAGWNTGDTQYFGPGTRLTVL.

At least ten counts were recorded for this clonotype. CDR3 sequence (DNA): TGTGCCAGTTCAAGACCCGGGGAGATCAAGACCCAGTACTTC. It is translated as CASSRPGEIKTQYF. The chain is built from TRBV6-2 or TRBV6-3 and TRBJ2-5, with D perhaps matching TRBD2 (5 bases). Trimming stripped 9 bases from V and 6 bases from J, with 20 bases between. Germline CDR1 MNHEY, CDR2 SVGEGT. CDR3 length equals 14 residues.

This clonotype has ten or more counts. This chain links TRBV5-4 with TRBJ2-1; TRBD1 aligns across 9 bases. This CDR3 spans 14 amino acids. The trim removed 6 bases at V and 6 bases at J, leaving 7 bases unmatched. Germline V CDR1 and CDR2: SGHNT, YYREEE (reference sequence). The CDR3 DNA sequence: TGTGCCAGCAATTCGGGACAGGGCAGCAATGAGCAGTTCTTC. This translates into CASNSGQGSNEQFF.

As concerns this clonotype: An end of the junction differs from the germline gene, which may be a read error. The V call is TRBV11-2, the J call TRBJ2-1, with 7 bases aligning to TRBD1. The CDR3 covers 14 residues. Germline V gene sequence: CDR1 SGHAT, CDR2 FQNNGV. This chain's CDR3 is CANSWDSSYNEQFF. CDR3 sequence (DNA): TGCGCCAACAGCTGGGACAGCTCCTACAATGAGCAGTTCTTC. The variable domain in full, with the rest retrieved from reference TRBV11-2 and TRBJ2-1, is EAGVAQSPRYKIIEKRQSVAFWCNPISGHATLYWYQQILGQGPKLLIQFQNNGVVDDSQLPKDRFSAERLKGVDSTLKIQPAKLEDSAVYLCANSWDSSYNEQFFGPGTRLTVL.

With respect to this clonotype: It is likely a read error, because the conserved phenylalanine at the end of the CDR3 is missing. The genes are TRBV6-1 and TRBJ2-1; 10 nucleotides line up with TRBD2. Germline V gene lookup returns CDR1 MNHNS and CDR2 SASEGT. V dropped 8 bases and J dropped 1; count of bases not matched to a gene: 11. This CDR3 has 17 amino acids. In DNA, the CDR3 is TGTGCCAGCCGCAGGCTAGCGGGAGAGGGGTCCTACAATGAGCAGTTCTAC. Protein: CASRRLAGEGSYNEQFY.

This clonotype was seen at least ten times. The gene calls are TRBV6-1 and TRBJ1-4; D unclear. The CDR3 extends over 16 amino acids. Germline assignment: CDR1 MNHNS and CDR2 SASEGT. V was cut by 3 bases and J by 0 bases, with 11 bases left in between. The CDR3 sequence: CASSDGSFATNEKLFF. In DNA, the CDR3 is TGTGCCAGCAGTGACGGCAGCTTTGCAACTAATGAAAAACTGTTTTTT.

Note on this clonotype: At one end, the junction sequence differs from germline, possibly due to a read error. The genes are TRBV29-1 and TRBJ2-5; D unresolved. This CDR3 has 12 residues. The V gene's germline CDR1 is SQVTM and CDR2 ANQGSEA. CDR3 loop: CTVEGIGETQYF. CDR3 in DNA: TGCACCGTTGAAGGTATCGGGGAGACCCAGTACTTC.

As concerns this clonotype: The conserved phenylalanine or tryptophan normally closing the CDR3 is absent here, so this likely arose from a read error. The chain joins TRBV11-2 to TRBJ2-3, with 14 positions matching TRBD2. CDR3 length: 16 amino acids. Germline V gives CDR1 SGHAT, CDR2 FQNNGV. As DNA, the CDR3 is TGTGCCAGCAGCTCAGGACTAGCGGGAGGCACATATACGCAGTATATT. Protein sequence: CASSSGLAGGTYTQYI.

This clonotype turned up a few times. A read error may explain this, as a much larger clone is one base away. CDR3 amino acids: CASSPSDGLGQYF. In nucleotides, the CDR3 is TGCGCCAGCAGCCCCTCAGACGGCCTAGGGCAGTACTTC. The genes are TRBV4-1 and TRBJ2-7; D uncertain. Trimming stripped 4 bases from V and 9 bases from J, with 16 bases between. CDR3 length equals 13 residues. The V gene's germline CDR1 is MGHRA and CDR2 YSYEKL.

A few counts support this clonotype. The chain employs TRBV28 and TRBJ1-1; no definite D call. The CDR3 is 13 residues long. Looked up from germline, CDR1 is MDHEN and CDR2 is SYDVKM. V lost 2 bases and J lost 5, with 9 bases in between. In DNA, the CDR3 is TGTGCCAGCAGTTTAAGACGGAGGACTGAAGCTTTCTTT. It encodes CASSLRRRTEAFF.

About this clonotype: A junction boundary mismatches the germline segment, possibly from a read error. V gene TRBV29-1 combines with J gene TRBJ2-7, with 7 nucleotides matching TRBD1. Germline V gives CDR1 SQVTM, CDR2 ANQGSEA. The CDR3 consists of 17 residues. The CDR3 coding sequence is TGCAGTGTCCTCCTACCGTATGGGACAGCCAGCTCCTACAAGCAGTACTTC. Protein: CSVLLPYGTASSYKQYF.

Concerning this clonotype itself: The CDR3 end shows no conserved phenylalanine or tryptophan, and so a read error is likely. The rearrangement links TRBV5-5 to TRBJ2-2, with D possibly matching TRBD1 (5 bases). Germline V gene sequence: CDR1 SGHKS, CDR2 YYEKEE (reference sequence). This CDR3 spans 14 amino acids. The germline V and J ends were trimmed by 4 bases and 4 bases, with 11 bases remaining between them. The chain's CDR3 is CASSVEQATGELFI. Here the CDR3 DNA reads TGTGCCAGCAGCGTGGAACAGGCCACCGGGGAGCTGTTTATT.

To note about this clonotype: A read error may be the cause here, since a much bigger clone is one base away. The chain recombines TRBV12-3 or TRBV12-4 with TRBJ2-1; 7 bases match TRBD2. The CDR3 covers 15 residues. The J segment lost 4 bases and the V segment lost 6 bases, leaving 9 bases of the junction unmatched. Here the CDR3 DNA reads TGTGCCAGCAGCGTGGGACTAAGGGATTACAATGAGCAGTTCTTC. Its protein product is CASSVGLRDYNEQFF.

A remark on this clonotype: A read error may produce the germline difference seen at one junction end. The gene calls are TRBV6-5 and TRBJ2-7; no definite D call. This CDR3 contains 15 residues. Germline V CDR1 and CDR2: MNHEY, SVGAGI. In nucleotides, the CDR3 is TGTGCCAGCAGTTACTCCGGCATAAACTCCTACGACCAGTACTTC. It encodes CASSYSGINSYDQYF.

Turning to this clonotype: One junction end disagrees with the germline gene, perhaps due to a read error. V usage is TRBV13 and J usage is TRBJ2-7, with 12 bases identical to TRBD2. The germline V gene encodes CDR1 PRHDT and CDR2 FYEKMQ (reference sequence). The CDR3 has 14 residues. This CDR3 reads CVSSSQLAGGLRYF. CDR3 bases: TGTGTCAGCAGCTCGCAACTAGCGGGAGGTTTGCGGTACTTC.

About this clonotype itself: A read error may explain this, as a much larger clone is one base away. The genes are TRBV4-1 and TRBJ1-5; D is unclear. The CDR3 runs 15 residues. Germline assignment: CDR1 MGHRA and CDR2 YSYEKL. The CDR3 sequence: CASSQEAMTNQPRHF. The CDR3, as DNA: TGCGCCAGCAGCCAAGAAGCTATGACTAATCAGCCCCGGCATTTT.

Regarding this clonotype: Germline is not matched at one junction end, which may reflect a read error. V is TRBV11-1 and J is TRBJ2-1; perhaps TRBD2 as D (5 bases). The CDR3 runs 11 residues. The germline gives CDR1 SGHAT, CDR2 FQDESV (reference sequence). The CDR3 region has the DNA TGTGCCAGCGCTTGGGAGTTCGAGCAGTCCTTC. It is translated as CASAWEFEQSF.

This clonotype was recorded once. The chain couples TRBV6-6 to TRBJ1-5, with D uncertain. There are 15 residues in the CDR3. Germline V gene data show CDR1 as MNHNY and CDR2 as SVGAGI (reference sequence). The chain's CDR3 is CDSSYDGYSNQPQHF. CDR3 in DNA: TGTGACAGTAGTTACGATGGTTATAGCAATCAGCCCCAGCATTTT.

This chain uses TRBV6-1 with TRBJ2-5; tentatively, D is TRBD2 (5 bases). V shed 2 bases and J shed 1 base, with 11 bases lying between them. CDR3 length: 15 amino acids. Germline lookup yields CDR1 MNHNS and CDR2 SASEGT. CDR3 in amino acids: CASSEYTRPQETQYF. The CDR3 coding sequence is TGTGCCAGCAGTGAATATACTAGGCCCCAAGAGACCCAGTACTTC.

A note on this clonotype: A read error may produce the germline difference seen at one junction end. The J gene is TRBJ2-3, the V gene TRBV6-1, with D possibly called TRBD1 or TRBD2 (6 bases each). Germline CDR1 is MNHNS and CDR2 is SASEGT. The length of the CDR3 is 13 residues. CDR3 protein: CASSVEGGDMQYF. As DNA, the CDR3 is TGTGCCAGCAGTGTCGAGGGGGGAGATATGCAGTATTTT.

Points on this clonotype: Possible read error: a much larger clone is one base away. The rearrangement joins TRBV5-6 to TRBJ2-3; D gene uncertain. V shed 4 bases and J shed 2 bases, with 8 bases lying between them. Germline V gene lookup returns CDR1 SGHDT and CDR2 YYEEEE. The CDR3 has 13 residues. The CDR3 region has the DNA TGTGCCAGCAGCCCGGACCACACAGATACGCAGTATTTT. As protein: CASSPDHTDTQYF.

Turning to this clonotype: This likely comes from a read error, as the CDR3 has no conserved phenylalanine or tryptophan at its end. The rearrangement joins TRBV4-3 to TRBJ2-2; TRBD1 matches at 7 bases. This CDR3 contains 18 residues. CDR1 is LGHNA and CDR2 is YSLEER in the germline V gene. In nucleotides, the CDR3 is TGCGCCAGCAGCCAAGCCCCCCACACAGGGGTAGGCACCGGGAAGCTGTTTTCT. It encodes CASSQAPHTGVGTGKLFS.